The T cell receptor (beta chain) described here comes from a study of early T cells in non-severe SARS-CoV-2 infection. In the study overall: Chains from this unsorted whole-blood bulk RNA could not be paired.

At least ten counts were recorded for this clonotype. Its antigen is not known. The CDR3 extends over 14 amino acids. Germline assignment: CDR1 SNHLY and CDR2 FYNNEI. V lost 2 bases to trimming and J lost 2 bases, with 6 bases between them. The protocol attached unique molecular identifiers to individual cDNA molecules. TCRdb fed the 5' RACE reads into MiXCR, producing one record per CDR3 protein. The sample carries some 81,000 distinct CDR3 sequences, roughly 9.4% recorded once. Study outcomes and limitations: The study's VDJdb matching favored anti-spike CD8 responses and missed private and CD4 specificities.

The chain carries TRBV2 and TRBJ2-2, with D unresolved. The TCR was taken from an adult who was a healthcare worker with PCR-confirmed SARS-CoV-2 infection or an uninfected control (not recorded which). What was sequenced was whole blood. The CDR3 here is CASSETGNTGELFF. The CDR3 DNA is TGTGCCAGCAGTGAAACGGGTAACACCGGGGAGCTGTTTTTT.